The 29 T cell receptor beta chains listed next were all sequenced from one sample in a study of T cells in Graves' hyperthyroidism and ophthalmopathy. Regions amplified from RNA transcripts were the TCR beta CDR3 regions. During a first-round RT-PCR of the TCR CDR3, the HTBI primer set was used. TCRdb itself ran the multiplex PCR reads through MiXCR, one entry per CDR3 protein. There are roughly 420,000 distinct CDR3 sequences in the sample; approximately 15% occur only once, and 7.5% to 8% lies in the top ten. The specimen sequenced was blood. These receptors all come from a woman between 18 and 29 years old with Graves' hyperthyroidism.

This clonotype was observed at least ten times. This chain links TRBV6-1 with TRBJ1-1; D remains unclear. Trimming took 5 bases from V and 4 from J, leaving 8 bases between them. The CDR3 runs 12 residues. Germline values: CDR1 MNHNS, CDR2 SASEGT. The CDR3 DNA follows: TGTGCCAGCAGTTGGGTCCTCACTGAAGCTTTCTTT. Translating it yields CASSWVLTEAFF.

The CDR3 bases are TGTGCCTGGAGCCCGGGGGCAGACGCCGGGCGATACGGCTACACCTTC. Encoded protein: CAWSPGADAGRYGYTF. The chain uses TRBV30 and TRBJ1-2; tentatively, D is TRBD1 (6 bases). V was shortened by 3 bases and J by 8 bases, with 25 bases between the two germline ends. Germline V gives CDR1 GTSNPN, CDR2 SVGIG (reference sequence). This CDR3 contains 16 residues.

The CDR3 here is CSARVSAANEQFF. The CDR3 DNA reads as TGCAGTGCTAGAGTTTCTGCGGCCAATGAGCAGTTCTTC. The chain combines TRBV20-1 with TRBJ2-1; D gene ambiguous. Trimming pared 1 base from V and 6 bases from J, leaving 10 bases between. The CDR3 runs 13 residues. The germline CDR1 and CDR2 sequences are DFQATT and SNEGSKA (reference sequence).

This clonotype showed up many times. The chain has TRBV4-2 and TRBJ2-7, with 11 nucleotides matching TRBD1. Trimming cost V 5 bases and J 5 bases; bases outside gene matches: 11. CDR1 is LGHNA, CDR2 YNFKEQ, per germline. The CDR3 has 16 amino acids. CDR3 in amino acids: CASSFESGQGVNEQYF. The CDR3 nucleotides read TGTGCCAGCAGCTTTGAATCGGGACAGGGGGTCAACGAGCAGTACTTC.

This clonotype was observed at least ten times. V usage is TRBV30 and J usage is TRBJ1-1; D may be TRBD1 (5 bases). Germline CDR1 and CDR2: GTSNPN and SVGIG (reference sequence). The CDR3 covers 12 residues. The V end was cut by 8 bases, the J end by 3 bases, with 13 bases between. The CDR3 bases are TGTGCCCATAGGGGTCCGGACACTGAAGCTTTCTTT. This translates into CAHRGPDTEAFF.

This clonotype showed up many times. The chain recombines TRBV6-1 with TRBJ2-3; TRBD2 matches 9 bases. This CDR3 has 15 residues. Germline CDR1 reads MNHNS; CDR2 reads SASEGT. V trimming: 5 bases; J trimming: 6 bases; junction bases outside the gene matches: 9. CDR3 protein: CASSYGAGGPDTQYF. DNA of the CDR3: TGTGCCAGCAGTTATGGGGCGGGAGGGCCTGATACGCAGTATTTT.

This clonotype was found many times. The rearrangement joins TRBV19 to TRBJ1-5; a possible D gene is TRBD1 (5 bases). CDR1 is LNHDA, CDR2 SQIVND, per germline (reference sequence). The CDR3 totals 16 residues. V lost 6 bases and J 1 base, leaving 16 bases between the germline ends. This chain's CDR3 is CASRTTEAPSNQPQHF. The CDR3 nucleotides read TGTGCCAGTAGGACGACAGAAGCCCCCAGCAATCAGCCCCAGCATTTT.

This clonotype has a count of ten or more. The V and J genes are TRBV11-2 and TRBJ2-7; 7 bases agree with TRBD1. Germline V gene lookup returns CDR1 SGHAT and CDR2 FQNNGV. J was trimmed by 3 bases and V by 5 bases; bases with no gene match: 7. The CDR3 runs to 14 residues. The CDR3 sequence is CASSAYRGDYEQYF. In DNA, the CDR3 is TGTGCCAGCAGCGCCTACAGGGGCGACTACGAGCAGTACTTC.

The sample holds many counts of this clonotype. This chain joins TRBV20-1 and TRBJ2-7; the match to TRBD1 covers 7 bases. The CDR3 extends over 13 amino acids. Losses at the gene ends were 6 bases for V and 2 bases for J; bases not matched to a gene: 7. Germline V gene data show CDR1 as DFQATT and CDR2 as SNEGSKA (reference sequence). The chain's CDR3 is CSATRQGTYEQYF. CDR3 DNA sequence: TGCAGTGCCACCAGACAGGGAACCTACGAGCAGTACTTC.

This clonotype has a count of ten or more. This chain uses TRBV3-1 with TRBJ1-2; tentative D call: TRBD1 (5 bases). The germline CDR1 and CDR2 sequences are LGHDT and YNNKEL (reference sequence). The CDR3 spans 15 residues. V lost 0 bases and J 8 bases, leaving 16 bases between the germline ends. This CDR3 reads CASSQDLGREEGYTF. CDR3 sequence (DNA): TGTGCCAGCAGCCAAGATCTTGGCAGGGAGGAAGGCTACACCTTC.

The chain combines TRBV9 with TRBJ2-4; D may match TRBD1 or TRBD2 (6 bases each). This CDR3 contains 16 residues. The V and J ends lost 4 bases and 1 base respectively, with 15 bases between them. The V gene's germline CDR1 is SGDLS and CDR2 YYNGEE. The CDR3 region is CASSPTGSGAKNIQYF. In DNA, the CDR3 is TGTGCCAGCAGCCCTACAGGGAGCGGGGCCAAAAACATTCAGTACTTC. The full variable domain, in which reference TRBV9 and TRBJ2-4 provide the parts outside the CDR3, is DSGVTQTPKHLITATGQRVTLRCSPRSGDLSVYWYQQSLDQGLQFLIQYYNGEERAKGNILERFSAQQFPDLHSELNLSSLELGDSALYFCASSPTGSGAKNIQYFGAGTRLSVL.

This clonotype was picked up a small number of times. Germline and junction disagree at one end, which may indicate a read error. The chain joins TRBV20-1 to TRBJ1-1; D is uncertain. The germline CDR1 and CDR2 sequences are DFQATT and SNEGSKA (reference sequence). This CDR3 has 14 amino acids. In DNA, the CDR3 is TGCAGTGCGCCAAGTAGAGTGATGAACACTGGAGCTTTCTTT. Translating it yields CSAPSRVMNTGAFF.

The table lists this clonotype with many counts. The CDR3 region has the DNA TGTGCCAGCAGGCCCGGGACTAGCGGGGGCTCCTACGAGCAGTACTTC. Its translation: CASRPGTSGGSYEQYF. The gene calls are TRBV2 and TRBJ2-7, with 14 nucleotides matching TRBD2. Per germline, CDR1 SNHLY and CDR2 FYNNEI. Losses at the gene ends were 6 bases for V and 0 bases for J; bases not matched to a gene: 4. CDR3 size: 16 residues.

Ten or more counts support this clonotype. The rearrangement uses TRBV28 and TRBJ1-2; D call uncertain. Trimming took off 2 bases at V and 7 bases at J, with 8 bases between the two ends. The germline V gene has CDR1 MDHEN and CDR2 SYDVKM. The CDR3 extends over 12 amino acids. CDR3: CASSLITVGYTF. CDR3 bases: TGTGCCAGCAGTTTAATTACAGTTGGCTACACCTTC.

This clonotype was seen repeatedly, ten times or more. The genes are TRBV7-3 and TRBJ2-1, with TRBD2 identical over 8 bases. The CDR3 has 16 amino acids. Germline trimming cut 1 base from V and 6 bases from J; bases unmatched to any gene: 8. CDR1 and CDR2 (germline): SGHTA, FQGTGA. CDR3 protein: CASSLIAGLGFNEQFF. The CDR3 DNA sequence: TGTGCCAGCAGCTTAATAGCGGGACTAGGGTTCAATGAGCAGTTCTTC.

The table lists this clonotype with a few counts. The gene calls are TRBV5-1 and TRBJ2-7; 11 positions match TRBD2. With 4 bases clipped from V and 6 bases from J, the junction kept 15 bases outside the gene matches. CDR1 is SGHRS and CDR2 is YFSETQ in the germline V gene. The CDR3 has 17 residues. CDR3 sequence: CASSLSVAGGPRGEQYF. DNA of the CDR3: TGCGCCAGCAGCCTCTCGGTAGCGGGAGGGCCCAGGGGCGAGCAGTACTTC.

This clonotype was seen repeatedly, ten times or more. The V and J genes are TRBV3-1 and TRBJ1-3; no clear D gene. Trimming shortened V by 0 bases and J by 0 bases, and 12 bases separated the two germline ends. The CDR3 totals 17 residues. The V gene's germline CDR1 is LGHDT and CDR2 YNNKEL (reference sequence). CDR3: CASSQDHGISSGNTIYF. The CDR3 coding sequence is TGTGCCAGCAGCCAAGATCACGGGATAAGCTCTGGAAACACCATATATTTT. The full variable domain, completed using reference TRBV3-1 and TRBJ1-3, is DTAVSQTPKYLVTQMGNDKSIKCEQNLGHDTMYWYKQDSKKFLKIMFSYNNKELIINETVPNRFSPKSPDKAHLNLHINSLELGDSAVYFCASSQDHGISSGNTIYFGEGSWLTVV.

J is TRBJ2-7 and V is TRBV6-1; the D gene is possibly TRBD1 (5 bases). V lost 6 bases to trimming and J lost 6 bases, with 15 bases between them. Germline CDR1 MNHNS, CDR2 SASEGT. CDR3 length: 13 amino acids. This chain's CDR3 is CASRRQLGLEQYF. The DNA of the CDR3 is TGTGCCAGCAGGAGACAATTGGGGCTCGAGCAGTACTTC.

This clonotype was detected ten times or more. The rearrangement uses TRBV5-1 and TRBJ2-3; no definite D call. This CDR3 contains 13 residues. Germline CDR1 is SGHRS and CDR2 is YFSETQ. Trimming removed 6 bases at V and 1 base at J, with 9 bases between. The CDR3 bases are TGCGCCAGCACCGAGTCTCGCACAGATACGCAGTATTTT. Translating it yields CASTESRTDTQYF.

The table lists this clonotype with many counts. This chain links TRBV24-1 with TRBJ2-3; 16 nucleotides align to TRBD2. Germline CDR1 is KGHDR and CDR2 is SFDVKD. V was pared by 4 bases and J by 4 bases, with 10 bases of the junction left unmatched. This CDR3 is built from 19 residues. CDR3 protein: CATSEGGTSGGARPDTQYF. Written as DNA, the CDR3 is TGTGCCACCAGTGAAGGAGGGACTAGCGGGGGGGCCCGACCAGATACGCAGTATTTT.

The table lists this clonotype with a few counts. The rearrangement joins TRBV5-6 to TRBJ1-6; 7 bases map to TRBD1. CDR3 length equals 17 residues. After removal of 4 bases from V and 10 bases from J, the junction contained 17 bases not matched to a gene. Germline V gives CDR1 SGHDT, CDR2 YYEEEE. The CDR3 DNA reads as TGTGCCAGCAGCCACTATGACAGGGAATCGTCATTCTCACCCCTCCACTTT. It codes for CASSHYDRESSFSPLHF.

This clonotype came up many times. This chain links TRBV2 with TRBJ2-7; no firm D call. CDR3 length: 14 residues. V lost 4 bases and J 7 bases, leaving 17 bases between the germline ends. Germline-derived CDR1 and CDR2 are SNHLY and FYNNEI. The CDR3 nucleotides are TGTGCCAGCAGTGGCGGATTTTACGTCATGGAGCAGTACTTC. Protein product: CASSGGFYVMEQYF.

This clonotype was observed a handful of times. V and J are TRBV7-3 and TRBJ2-3; 9 bases match TRBD2. CDR3 length equals 16 residues. Germline loops: CDR1 SGHTA, CDR2 FQGTGA. The V and J ends lost 5 bases and 3 bases, in that order; junction bases with no gene match: 9. The CDR3 here is CASSRYSGSGTDTQYF. Here the CDR3 DNA reads TGTGCCAGCAGCCGATATAGCGGGAGTGGGACAGATACGCAGTATTTT.

The V gene is TRBV7-2, the J gene TRBJ2-3; D perhaps matches TRBD2 (6 bases). Per the germline V gene, CDR1 is SGHTA and CDR2 is FQGNSA. V gave up 5 bases and J gave up 2 bases, with 11 bases separating them. The length of the CDR3 is 14 residues. CDR3 DNA sequence: TGTGCCAGCAGCGTCGGGAGATACACAGATACGCAGTATTTT. This sequence encodes CASSVGRYTDTQYF.

In this sample, this clonotype turned up many times. This rearrangement joins TRBV9 to TRBJ2-1, with 8 bases that match TRBD2. Germline CDR1 SGDLS, CDR2 YYNGEE. The J segment lost 7 bases and the V segment lost 5 bases, leaving 11 bases of the junction unmatched. CDR3 length: 15 amino acids. The CDR3 DNA reads TGTGCCAGCAGTGTACGGGAGGGCCCTCGAAATGAGCAGTTCTTC. This sequence encodes CASSVREGPRNEQFF. The variable domain in full, with the rest retrieved from reference TRBV9 and TRBJ2-1, is DSGVTQTPKHLITATGQRVTLRCSPRSGDLSVYWYQQSLDQGLQFLIQYYNGEERAKGNILERFSAQQFPDLHSELNLSSLELGDSALYFCASSVREGPRNEQFFGPGTRLTVL.

The chain uses TRBV7-9 and TRBJ1-2; tentative D call: TRBD1 (6 bases). The CDR3 contains 16 residues. Germline assignment: CDR1 SEHNR and CDR2 FQNEAQ (reference sequence). The V end lost 5 bases, the J end lost 0 bases, and 16 bases lay between the germline ends. The CDR3 spells CASSPPRGEANYGYTF. CDR3 DNA sequence: TGTGCCAGCAGCCCCCCTAGGGGGGAAGCTAACTATGGCTACACCTTC.

This clonotype was counted at least ten times. V usage is TRBV20-1 and J usage is TRBJ2-3, with 8 positions matching TRBD2. V was clipped by 0 bases and J by 4 bases; unmatched bases: 15. This CDR3 contains 18 residues. CDR1 and CDR2 (germline): DFQATT, SNEGSKA (reference sequence). The CDR3 region has the DNA TGCAGTGCTAGAGACCCCCTGCGGGGGGTAAGAAACGCAGATACGCAGTATTTT. It encodes CSARDPLRGVRNADTQYF.

The chain recombines TRBV4-1 with TRBJ2-1, with a weak D call TRBD1 (5 bases). V lost 3 bases and J lost 4, with 10 bases in between. This CDR3 is 14 amino acids long. The germline CDR1 and CDR2 sequences are MGHRA and YSYEKL. CDR3 sequence: CASSHQTAYNEQFF. The CDR3 region has the DNA TGCGCCAGCAGCCACCAGACAGCTTACAATGAGCAGTTCTTC.

CDR3 sequence (DNA): TGCGCCAGCAGCTGGCCGGGACTAGCGGGCTACAATGAGCAGTTCTTC. It translates to CASSWPGLAGYNEQFF. The gene calls are TRBV4-1 and TRBJ2-1; 12 bases align to TRBD2. Germline CDR1 is MGHRA and CDR2 is YSYEKL. CDR3 size: 16 residues. J gave up 3 bases and V 5 bases, and 5 bases lay outside the gene matches.